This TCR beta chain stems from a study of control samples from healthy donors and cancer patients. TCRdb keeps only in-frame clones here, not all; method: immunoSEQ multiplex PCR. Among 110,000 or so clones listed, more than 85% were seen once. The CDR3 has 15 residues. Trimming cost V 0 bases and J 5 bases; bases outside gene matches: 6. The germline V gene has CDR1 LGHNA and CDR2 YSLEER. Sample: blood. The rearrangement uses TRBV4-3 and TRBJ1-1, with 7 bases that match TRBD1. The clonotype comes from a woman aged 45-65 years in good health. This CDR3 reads CASSQDRDSRTEAFF. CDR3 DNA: TGCGCCAGCAGCCAAGATCGGGACAGTCGGACTGAAGCTTTCTTT.